This T cell receptor beta chain was recorded in a study of read filtering for tumor transcriptome and immune sequencing. The overall study: Roughly 8 patients were R-ISS I, 16 were R-ISS II, roughly 7 were R-ISS III. Whole-transcriptome libraries were prepared after DNase treatment. TCR-mapped reads were about 4.05 to 10.27 million with IR-seq versus roughly 85 to 1,300 with RNA-seq. Study-level findings and limits: The CD138-negative fraction was mixed bone marrow immune cells, not pure T cells.

Germline V CDR1 and CDR2: SGHRS, YFSETQ. The CDR3 contains 14 residues. From approximately 430 ng of RNA, a library with molecular barcoded alpha/delta and beta/gamma adaptors was made. MiXCR, run by TCRdb on the reads, gives a single entry per CDR3 protein. The table lists around 60,000 distinct CDR3 sequences, around 21% of them singletons, with about 14% in the top ten. Turning to this clonotype: The antigen is unknown. One base separates it from a far larger clone, so it is likely a read error.

Sequences were obtained from a population of CD138-negative cells sorted from bone marrow. The chain joins TRBV5-1 to TRBJ1-1; tentatively, D is TRBD1 (5 bases). The receptor was isolated from a donor aged 40 or over with multiple myeloma. In nucleotides, the CDR3 is TGCACCAGCAGCCCTTACGGGACCACGACCGGGAGCCATTTT. As protein: CTSSPYGTTTGSHF.